This T cell receptor beta chain was sequenced in a study of blood T cell repertoires in COVID-19. Study in general: Samples representing acute and convalescent COVID-19 were sourced from the United States, Italy and Spain. PBMCs, B-cell-depleted T cells, or T cells were the source of the cDNA or gDNA that made up the material.

The germline V gene has CDR1 KGHSH and CDR2 LQKENI. J gave up 9 bases and V 1 base, and 14 bases lay outside the gene matches. This CDR3 is built from 17 residues. In the authors' methods: Researchers report that nucleated cell counts were estimated from reference gene primer amplification. Generated by immunoSEQ multiplex PCR, the TCRdb table keeps only in-frame clones and is missing some. The V and J calls and clone size come from that table; D and trimming were worked out from the DNA. The sample lists about 140,000 clones; roughly three quarters were seen once. The sequenced material came from peripheral blood. This sequence originates from a man aged 55 to 70 with acute or convalescent COVID-19. The chain carries TRBV18 and TRBJ2-1, with TRBD1 matching over 8 bases. CDR3 DNA sequence: TGTGCCAGCTCACCACAATTCCCAGAGCAGGGGGCTAGTGAGCAGTTCTTC. It yields the protein CASSPQFPEQGASEQFF.